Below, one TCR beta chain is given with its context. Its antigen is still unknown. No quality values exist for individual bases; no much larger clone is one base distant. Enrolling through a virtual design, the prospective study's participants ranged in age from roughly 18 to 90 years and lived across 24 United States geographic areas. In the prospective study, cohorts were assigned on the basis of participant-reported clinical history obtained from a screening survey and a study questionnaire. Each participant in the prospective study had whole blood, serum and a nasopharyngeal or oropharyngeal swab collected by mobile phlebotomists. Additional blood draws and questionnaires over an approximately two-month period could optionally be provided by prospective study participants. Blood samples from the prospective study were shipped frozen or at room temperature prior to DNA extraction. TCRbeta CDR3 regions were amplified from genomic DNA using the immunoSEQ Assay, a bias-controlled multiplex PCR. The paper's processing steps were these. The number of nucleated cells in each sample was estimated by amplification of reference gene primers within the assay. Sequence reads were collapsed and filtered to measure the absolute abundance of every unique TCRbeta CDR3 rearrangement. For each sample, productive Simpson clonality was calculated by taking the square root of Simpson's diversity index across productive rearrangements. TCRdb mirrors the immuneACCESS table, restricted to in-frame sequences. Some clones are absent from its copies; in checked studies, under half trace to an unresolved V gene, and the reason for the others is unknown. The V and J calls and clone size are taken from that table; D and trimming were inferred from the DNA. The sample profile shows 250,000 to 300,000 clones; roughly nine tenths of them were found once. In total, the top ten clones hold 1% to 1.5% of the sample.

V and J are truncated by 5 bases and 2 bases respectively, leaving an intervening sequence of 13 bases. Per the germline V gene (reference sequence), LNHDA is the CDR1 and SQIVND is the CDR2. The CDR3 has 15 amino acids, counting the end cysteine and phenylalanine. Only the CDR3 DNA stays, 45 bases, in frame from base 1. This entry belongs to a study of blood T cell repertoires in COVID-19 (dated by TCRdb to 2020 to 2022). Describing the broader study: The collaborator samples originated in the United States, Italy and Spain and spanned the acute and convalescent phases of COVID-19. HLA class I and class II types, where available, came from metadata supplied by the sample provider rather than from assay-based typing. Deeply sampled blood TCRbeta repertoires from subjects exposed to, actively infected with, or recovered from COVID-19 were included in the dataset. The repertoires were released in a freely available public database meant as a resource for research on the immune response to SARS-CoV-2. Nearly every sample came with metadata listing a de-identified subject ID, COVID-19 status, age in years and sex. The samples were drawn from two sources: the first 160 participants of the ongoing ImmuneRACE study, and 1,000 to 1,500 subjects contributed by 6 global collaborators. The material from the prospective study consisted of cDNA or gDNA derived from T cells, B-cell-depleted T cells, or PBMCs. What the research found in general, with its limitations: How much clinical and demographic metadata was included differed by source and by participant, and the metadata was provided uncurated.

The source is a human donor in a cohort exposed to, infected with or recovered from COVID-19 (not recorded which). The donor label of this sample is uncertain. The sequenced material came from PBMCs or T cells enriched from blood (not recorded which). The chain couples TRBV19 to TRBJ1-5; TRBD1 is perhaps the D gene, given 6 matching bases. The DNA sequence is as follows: TGTGCCAGTAGTCTCAGGGGAGAGGGCAATCAGCCCCAGCATTTT. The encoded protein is CASSLRGEGNQPQHF.